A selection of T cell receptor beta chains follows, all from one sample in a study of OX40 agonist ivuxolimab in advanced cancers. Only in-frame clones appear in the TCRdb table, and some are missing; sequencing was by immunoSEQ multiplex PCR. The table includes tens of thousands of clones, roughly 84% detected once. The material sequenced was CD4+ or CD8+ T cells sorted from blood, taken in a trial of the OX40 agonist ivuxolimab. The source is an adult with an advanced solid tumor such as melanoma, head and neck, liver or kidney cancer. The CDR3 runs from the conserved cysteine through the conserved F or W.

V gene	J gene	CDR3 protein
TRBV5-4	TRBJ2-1	CASNSPLAKEGNEQFF
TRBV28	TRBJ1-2	CASSLTGVHGYTF
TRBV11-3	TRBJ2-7	CASSAQGDYEQYF
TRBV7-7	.	CASSFDRGNEQYF
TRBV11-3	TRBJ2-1	CASSFSGRGNEQFF
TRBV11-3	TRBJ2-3	CASSSQGSTDTQYF
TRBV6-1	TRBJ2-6	CASSDQRYGANVLTF
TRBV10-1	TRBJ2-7	CASSAGAPFYEQYF
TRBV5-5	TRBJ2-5	CASSPVRVQETQYF
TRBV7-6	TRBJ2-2	CASSFGAGELFF
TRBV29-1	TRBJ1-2	CSAGTGLVGYTF
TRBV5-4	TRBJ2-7	CASSRTVFDEQYF